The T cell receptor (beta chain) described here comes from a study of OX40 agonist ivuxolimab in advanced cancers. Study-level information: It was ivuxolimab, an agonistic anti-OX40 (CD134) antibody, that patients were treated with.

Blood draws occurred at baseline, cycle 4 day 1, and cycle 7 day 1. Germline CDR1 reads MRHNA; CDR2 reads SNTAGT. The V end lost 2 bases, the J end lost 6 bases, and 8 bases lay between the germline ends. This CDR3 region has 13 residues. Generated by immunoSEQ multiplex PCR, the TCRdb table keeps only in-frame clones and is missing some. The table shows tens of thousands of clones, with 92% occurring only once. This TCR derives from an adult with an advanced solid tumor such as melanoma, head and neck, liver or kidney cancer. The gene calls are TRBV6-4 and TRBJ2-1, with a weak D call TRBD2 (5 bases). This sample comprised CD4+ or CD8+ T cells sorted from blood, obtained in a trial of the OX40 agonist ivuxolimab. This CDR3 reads CASSDGLGNEQFF. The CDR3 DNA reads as TGTGCCAGCAGTGACGGACTCGGCAATGAGCAGTTCTTC.